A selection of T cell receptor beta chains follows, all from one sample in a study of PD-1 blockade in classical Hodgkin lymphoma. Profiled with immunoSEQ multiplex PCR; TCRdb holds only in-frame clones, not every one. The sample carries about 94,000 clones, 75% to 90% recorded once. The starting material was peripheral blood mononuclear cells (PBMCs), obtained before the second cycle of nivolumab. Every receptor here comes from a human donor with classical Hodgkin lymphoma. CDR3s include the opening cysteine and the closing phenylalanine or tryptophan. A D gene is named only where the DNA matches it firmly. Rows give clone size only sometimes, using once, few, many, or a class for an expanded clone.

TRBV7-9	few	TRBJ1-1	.	TGTGCCAGCAGCTTAGGGGGAATCACTGAAGCTTTCTTT	CASSLGGITEAFF
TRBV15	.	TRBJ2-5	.	TGTGCCACCAGCAGCCGGGACGCTGGGACCCAGTACTTC	CATSSRDAGTQYF
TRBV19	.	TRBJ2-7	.	TGTGCCAGTAGCCTGGACAGAGGACCCTACGAGCAGTACTTC	CASSLDRGPYEQYF
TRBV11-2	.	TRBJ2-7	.	TGTGCCAGCAGCTTAGTTCCCAGGACCTACGAGCAGTACTTC	CASSLVPRTYEQYF
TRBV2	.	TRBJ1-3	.	TGTGCCAGCAGTCCCAGTATCTCTGGAAACACCATATATTTT	CASSPSISGNTIYF
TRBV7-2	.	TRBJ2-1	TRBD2	TGTGCCAGCAGCTTCGGACTAGCGGGTTACAATGAGCAGTTCTTC	CASSFGLAGYNEQFF
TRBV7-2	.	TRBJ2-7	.	TGTGCCAGCAGCTTAGCGAGAGGACACGAGCAGTACTTC	CASSLARGHEQYF
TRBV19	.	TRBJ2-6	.	TGTGCCAGTAGTGGTTTAGACTCTGGGGCCAACGTCCTGACTTTC	CASSGLDSGANVLTF
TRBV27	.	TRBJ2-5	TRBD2	TGTGCCAACCGGACTAGCGGGAGGGATATTGAGACCCAGTACTTC	CANRTSGRDIETQYF
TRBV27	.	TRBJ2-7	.	TGTGCCAGCAGTTTATTATCGACCTACGAGCAGTACTTC	CASSLLSTYEQYF
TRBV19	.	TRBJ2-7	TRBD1	TGTGCCAGTAGTATTGGATCCGGGACAGGGTCGGATGAGCAGTACTTC	CASSIGSGTGSDEQYF
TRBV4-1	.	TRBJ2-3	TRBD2	TGCGCCAGCAGCCAAGTCGGGTGGACGGGACTAAGCACAGATACGCAGTATTTT	CASSQVGWTGLSTDTQYF
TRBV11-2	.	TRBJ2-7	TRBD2	TGTGCCAGCAGCCCCTCGGGACTAGTCGACGAGCAGTACTTC	CASSPSGLVDEQYF
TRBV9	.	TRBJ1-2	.	TGTGCCAGCAGCGTACGGGCGGACGGAGAATATGGCTACACCTTC	CASSVRADGEYGYTF
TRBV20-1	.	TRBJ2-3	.	TGCAGTGCTAGGGAAGATACGCAGTATTTT	CSAREDTQYF
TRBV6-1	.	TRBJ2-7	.	TGTGCCAGCAGTGAAGCTACCCCCGGAGGAAGCTACGAGCAGTACTTC	CASSEATPGGSYEQYF
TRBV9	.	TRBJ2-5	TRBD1	TGTGCCAGCAGCGCCAGATTGAGGACAGGGATCGGGGAGACCCAGTACTTC	CASSARLRTGIGETQYF
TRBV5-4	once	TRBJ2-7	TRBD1	TGTGCCAGCAGCTGGGGACAGGGCCCCTACGAGCAGTACTTC	CASSWGQGPYEQYF
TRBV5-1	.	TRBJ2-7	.	TGCGCCAGCAGCGAGAGTCCGGGGTTACTCTACGAGCAGTACTTC	CASSESPGLLYEQYF
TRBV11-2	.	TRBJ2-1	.	TGTGCCAGCAGCTTAGATCTTACCGGAGAGCAGTTCTTC	CASSLDLTGEQFF
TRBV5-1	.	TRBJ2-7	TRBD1	TGCGCCAGCAGCAAGACAGGGGCGGCCTACGAGCAGTACTTC	CASSKTGAAYEQYF
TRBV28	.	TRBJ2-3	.	TGTGCCAGCAGTTTAGGCCGCCCTCAACAGTATTTT	CASSLGRPQQYF
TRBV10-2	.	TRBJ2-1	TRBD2	TGCGCCAGCACCGATCTTTTCGGGACTAGCGGGATATACAATGAGCAGTTCTTC	CASTDLFGTSGIYNEQFF
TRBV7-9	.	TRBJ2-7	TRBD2	TGTGCCAGCAGCGCAAGCGGGGGGGCCTACGAGCAGTACTTC	CASSASGGAYEQYF
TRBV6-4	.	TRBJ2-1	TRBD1	TGTGCCAGCAGTGACTCGCAGGGGGCGAGTGAGCAGTTCTTC	CASSDSQGASEQFF
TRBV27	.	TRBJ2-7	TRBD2	TGTGCCAGCAGCATTGGCGGGAGGGGCACCTACGAGCAGTACTTC	CASSIGGRGTYEQYF
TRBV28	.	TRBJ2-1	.	TGTGCCAGCAGTCACACCTATTCAGTGGTCAATGAGCAGTTCTTC	CASSHTYSVVNEQFF
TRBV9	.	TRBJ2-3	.	TGTGCCAGCAGCGTAGCTGCGGGGACGGCCCCACCGTGGAGCACAGATACGCAGTATTTT	CASSVAAGTAPPWSTDTQYF
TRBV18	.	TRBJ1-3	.	TGTGCCAGCTCGCGAGTTGTGCAGGGAGGATTGGACACCATATATTTT	CASSRVVQGGLDTIYF
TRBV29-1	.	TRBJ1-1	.	TGCAGCGTTGAAACTGGTATGGAGGCTTTCTTT	CSVETGMEAFF
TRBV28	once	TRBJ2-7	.	TGTGCCAGCAGTTTACCGTCCCCGATCACGGGTCCACACCCCGAGCAGTACTTC	CASSLPSPITGPHPEQYF
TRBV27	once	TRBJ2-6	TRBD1	TGTGCCAGCAGTCCCCCCGGGACAGGGCTTAACTCTGGGGCCAACGTCCTGACTTTC	CASSPPGTGLNSGANVLTF
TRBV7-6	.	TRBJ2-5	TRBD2	TGTGCCAGCAGCTTACTAGCGGGCCAAGAGACCCAGTACTTC	CASSLLAGQETQYF
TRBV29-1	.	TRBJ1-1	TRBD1	TGCAGCGTTGAGCCGACAGGGGATGAAGCTTTCTTT	CSVEPTGDEAFF
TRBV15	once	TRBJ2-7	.	TGTGCCACCAGCAGAGACGGATTAGTCTTGGGGCACGAGCAGTACTTC	CATSRDGLVLGHEQYF
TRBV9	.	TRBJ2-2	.	TGTGCCAGCAGCGCATACGTGAACACCGGGGAGCTGTTTTTT	CASSAYVNTGELFF
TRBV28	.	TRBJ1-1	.	TGTGCCAGCAGTTTATTATTGGGCTACACTGAAGCTTTCTTT	CASSLLLGYTEAFF
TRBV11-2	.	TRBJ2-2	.	TGTGCCAGCAGCATCATCTGGGGGGCGCGTGGCACCGGGGAGCTGTTTTTT	CASSIIWGARGTGELFF
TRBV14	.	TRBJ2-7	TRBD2	TGTGCCAGCAGCCACTGGACTAGCGGGAGGACGTACGAGCAGTACTTC	CASSHWTSGRTYEQYF
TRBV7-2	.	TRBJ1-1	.	TGTGCCAGCAGCTTGTCAGGGTTGGAGACTGAAGCTTTCTTT	CASSLSGLETEAFF
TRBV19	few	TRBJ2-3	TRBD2	TGTGCCAGTAGTAATTGGGACTACGGGTCCCCAGATACGCAGTATTTT	CASSNWDYGSPDTQYF
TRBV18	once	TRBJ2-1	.	TGTGCCAGCTCTCAAAGTTGGGGAGGCGAGCAGTTCTTC	CASSQSWGGEQFF
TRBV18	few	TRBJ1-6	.	TGTGCCAGCTCAACAAATAATTCACCCCTCCACTTT	CASSTNNSPLHF
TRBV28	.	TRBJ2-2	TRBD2	TGTGCCAGCAGGGGACTAGCGGGAGGAGGCGACACCGGGGAGCTGTTTTTT	CASRGLAGGGDTGELFF
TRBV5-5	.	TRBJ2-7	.	TGTGCCAGCATGGAGGCGTTCAGGGGCTCCTACGAGCAGTACTTC	CASMEAFRGSYEQYF
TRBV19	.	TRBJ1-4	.	TGTGCCAGTAGTCTAACAGAAAAACTGTTTTTT	CASSLTEKLFF
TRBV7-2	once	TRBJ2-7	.	TGTGCCAGCAGCTTAGAATCCTACGAGCAGTACTTC	CASSLESYEQYF
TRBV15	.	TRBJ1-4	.	TGTGCCACCTCCGGGGGCGCCAACAATGAAAAACTGTTTTTT	CATSGGANNEKLFF